This T cell receptor (beta chain) comes out of a study of blood T cells in healthy people across ages. In this sample, this clonotype turned up a few times. Antigen: not known. This CDR3 has 17 residues. Germline V CDR1 and CDR2: MDHEN, SYDVKM. V gave up 6 bases and J gave up 5 bases; unmatched junction bases: 11. Primed by a sample-barcoded 5' primer and a J-beta primer mix, a second PCR proceeded for about 7 to 11 cycles. TCRdb passed the 5' RACE reads through MiXCR, listing each CDR3 protein once. In the table there are about 800,000 distinct CDR3 sequences, just under 25% of which are singletons. Findings of the study overall: Estimates drawn from one million T cells were deemed to understate diversity.

The sample was also reused in another study, on T cells of mothers and their children.

The chain links TRBV28 to TRBJ2-5, with 14 bases fitting TRBD2. The clonotype originates from a boy between 10 and 17 years old in good health. Sequencing was carried out using blood. As DNA, the CDR3 is TGTGCCAGCAGCCGGGGAGGACTAGCGGGGGGATGGGAGACCCAGTACTTC. The encoded protein is CASSRGGLAGGWETQYF.